This T cell receptor beta chain derives from a study of blood T cells in healthy people across ages. CDR3 length: 20 amino acids. V trimming: 2 bases; J trimming: 2 bases; junction bases outside the gene matches: 10. Germline assignment: CDR1 MDHEN and CDR2 SYDVKM. PCR was performed a second time for about 7 to 11 cycles using a sample-barcoded 5' primer and a J-beta primer mix. TCRdb passed the 5' RACE reads through MiXCR, listing each CDR3 protein once. The sample records 600,000 to 850,000 distinct CDR3 sequences, roughly 45% being singletons. The chain has TRBV28 and TRBJ2-1, with TRBD2 identical over 15 bases. Source material: blood. The sequence came from a woman aged 60-70 years in good health. The DNA for the CDR3 is TGTGCCAGCAGTTTAAGGCCGGGACTAGCGGGGGGTTTAGCCTACAATGAGCAGTTCTTC. Translated, it gives CASSLRPGLAGGLAYNEQFF.